One and the same sample provided the 13 T cell receptor beta chains below, sequenced in a study of T-cell memory formation after mild COVID-19. TCRdb reprocessed the 5' RACE reads via MiXCR and lists one record per CDR3 protein. The data show around 400,000 distinct CDR3 sequences, with 20% to 25% seen just once and roughly 8.7% held by the top ten. Sequencing used PBMCs or a T cell subset sorted from them (not recorded which). The receptors come from an adult woman who had mild COVID-19 (a few samples of this study predate the infection). Cell type and time point are not known.

This rearrangement joins TRBV7-9 to TRBJ2-7, with TRBD1 matching over 9 bases. The ends lost 5 bases at V and 6 bases at J; junction bases unmatched: 8. This CDR3 comprises 14 residues. Germline CDR1 is SEHNR and CDR2 is FQNEAQ (reference sequence). CDR3 bases: TGTGCCAGCAGCCCCGGGACAGGGATTCTCGAGCAGTACTTC. It encodes CASSPGTGILEQYF.

The chain couples TRBV6-5 to TRBJ2-7; 8 bases fit TRBD2. Germline V gene data show CDR1 as MNHEY and CDR2 as SVGAGI. J lost 7 bases, V lost 4 bases, and 3 bases had no gene match. The CDR3 runs to 12 residues. The CDR3 nucleotides are TGTGCCAGCAGTTCCACTAGCGGTGAGCAGTACTTC. As protein: CASSSTSGEQYF.

This clonotype was observed a single time. The gene calls are TRBV10-3 and TRBJ2-5; TRBD1 aligns across 9 bases. The junction had 5 bases not matched to a gene; V was cut back by 2 bases and J by 4 bases. Germline V gene lookup returns CDR1 ENHRY and CDR2 SYGVKD. The CDR3 loop spans 15 amino acids. The CDR3: CAISEQRTGVETQYF. The DNA for the CDR3 is TGTGCCATCAGTGAGCAACGGACAGGGGTAGAGACCCAGTACTTC.

The chain carries TRBV12-3 or TRBV12-4 and TRBJ2-5; 9 bases line up with TRBD2. The CDR3 length is 15 residues. V lost 6 bases and J lost 1; bases outside the gene matches: 6. The CDR3 DNA follows: TGTGCCAGCAGCGTAGCGGGGGTGCTCCAAGAGACCCAGTACTTC. Translated: CASSVAGVLQETQYF.

V is TRBV6-5 and J is TRBJ2-2; possibly TRBD1 for D (6 bases). The CDR3 spans 14 residues. V was cut by 6 bases and J by 6 bases, with 14 bases left in between. CDR1 is MNHEY, CDR2 SVGAGI, per germline. The DNA of the CDR3 is TGTGCCAGCAGCCTTCTACAGGGCTCCGGGGAGCTGTTTTTT. Its protein product is CASSLLQGSGELFF.

The chain employs TRBV5-1 and TRBJ2-7; no firm D call. With 2 bases removed from V and 2 bases from J, the gap between germline ends came to 11 bases. Germline V gene lookup returns CDR1 SGHRS and CDR2 YFSETQ. CDR3 length: 14 residues. The CDR3 loop reads CASSLPGSTYEQYF. The CDR3 DNA is TGCGCCAGCAGCTTACCGGGTTCGACCTACGAGCAGTACTTC.

CDR3 nucleotides: TGTGCCAGCGCAAATATGAGGGGATCTGGGGCCAACGTCCTGACTTTC. It yields the protein CASANMRGSGANVLTF. The rearrangement links TRBV12-3 or TRBV12-4 to TRBJ2-6; D may be TRBD1 or TRBD2 (5 bases each). This CDR3 region has 16 residues. Trimming took 8 bases from V and 1 from J, leaving 15 bases between them.

This clonotype occurred a few times. The rearrangement joins TRBV7-2 to TRBJ2-1; possible D gene TRBD1, 8 bases. Germline CDR1 reads SGHTA; CDR2 reads FQGNSA. V lost 4 bases and J 9 bases, leaving 19 bases between the germline ends. This CDR3 contains 15 residues. In nucleotides, the CDR3 is TGTGCCAGCAGCTACAGGGGGGGGCGCGAGGGTGAGCAGTTCTTC. This sequence encodes CASSYRGGREGEQFF.

This rearrangement joins TRBV5-5 to TRBJ2-2; possible D gene TRBD1, 5 bases. V lost 0 bases, J lost 1 base, and 7 bases lay in between. Germline V CDR1 and CDR2: SGHKS, YYEKEE (reference sequence). The CDR3 totals 15 residues. In nucleotides, the CDR3 is TGTGCCAGCAGCTTGGCCAGGGAGAACACCGGGGAGCTGTTTTTT. It is translated as CASSLARENTGELFF.

The V gene is TRBV15, the J gene TRBJ1-4; 7 nucleotides align to TRBD1. The ends lost 6 bases at V and 8 bases at J; junction bases unmatched: 6. The CDR3 extends over 13 amino acids. Germline V gene sequence: CDR1 LNHNV, CDR2 YYDKDF (reference sequence). CDR3 DNA sequence: TGTGCCACCAGGCCAGGGGGTCGCGAAAAACTGTTTTTT. Translation gives CATRPGGREKLFF.

V is TRBV7-2 and J is TRBJ1-2; D is possibly TRBD1 (6 bases). This CDR3 has 15 residues. Trimming left V 5 bases short and J 4 bases short, with 17 bases between. Germline V gene lookup returns CDR1 SGHTA and CDR2 FQGNSA. For the CDR3, the DNA is TGTGCCAGCAGCAAGCCACAGGGAGAGGGCTATGGCTACACCTTC. Its translation is CASSKPQGEGYGYTF. Full variable domain (rest looked up from reference TRBV7-2 and TRBJ1-2): GAGVSQSPSNKVTEKGKDVELRCDPISGHTALYWYRQSLGQGLEFLIYFQGNSAPDKSGLPSDRFSAERTGGSVSTLTIQRTQQEDSAVYLCASSKPQGEGYGYTFGSGTRLTVV.

This clonotype was seen only a few times. The V and J genes are TRBV2 and TRBJ1-2; 7 bases map to TRBD1. Trimming removed 5 bases from V and 4 bases from J; junction bases left unmatched: 7. The length of the CDR3 is 14 residues. Germline lookup yields CDR1 SNHLY and CDR2 FYNNEI. The CDR3, as DNA: TGTGCCAGCAGTATGGGGACAGTGTCCTATGGCTACACCTTC. Translation gives CASSMGTVSYGYTF.

CDR3 region: CASSDGRGDEKLFF. CDR3 bases: TGTGCCAGCAGTGACGGCAGGGGAGATGAAAAACTGTTTTTT. The chain combines TRBV2 with TRBJ1-4; D is possibly TRBD1 (6 bases). CDR3 length equals 14 residues. Trimming pared 3 bases from V and 6 bases from J, leaving 11 bases between. Per the germline V gene, CDR1 is SNHLY and CDR2 is FYNNEI.